Each of the 28 T cell receptor beta chains below was sequenced from the same sample in a study of Graves' ophthalmopathy and Graves' hyperthyroidism. RNA transcripts provided the template for amplifying TCR beta CDR3 regions. HTBI primers were used in a first-round RT-PCR, which preceded a second-round multiplex PCR. TCRdb fed the multiplex PCR reads into MiXCR, producing one record per CDR3 protein. This table has around 1,200,000 distinct CDR3 sequences, 35% to 40% appearing once. What was sequenced was peripheral blood or thyroid tissue (not recorded which). The receptors come from an adult man with Graves' hyperthyroidism.

This clonotype was observed at least ten times. The chain links TRBV20-1 to TRBJ1-5, with TRBD1 as a possible D gene (6 bases). CDR3 length equals 13 residues. The V and J ends lost 4 bases and 4 bases respectively, with 11 bases between them. The germline V gene encodes CDR1 DFQATT and CDR2 SNEGSKA (reference sequence). CDR3 nucleotide sequence: TGCAGTGCTACCGGGACACCAAATCAGCCCCAGCATTTT. As protein: CSATGTPNQPQHF.

CDR3 DNA sequence: TGTGCCAGCAGCTTAGATCCGCAGGGCGACTACACCTTC. Protein sequence: CASSLDPQGDYTF. The rearrangement links TRBV7-3 to TRBJ1-2; the D gene is possibly TRBD1 (5 bases). The germline V and J ends were trimmed by 2 bases and 10 bases, with 14 bases remaining between them. The CDR3 totals 13 residues. In germline, CDR1 is SGHTA, CDR2 FQGTGA. Looking up the rest from reference TRBV7-3 and TRBJ1-2 gives the full variable domain: GAGVSQTPSNKVTEKGKYVELRCDPISGHTALYWYRQSLGQGPEFLIYFQGTGAADDSGLPNDRFFAVRPEGSVSTLKIQRTERGDSAVYLCASSLDPQGDYTFGSGTRLTVV.

This clonotype was counted a few times. This may be a read error: a much more frequent sequence differs by one nucleotide. The chain couples TRBV24-1 to TRBJ2-5; TRBD2 matches 13 bases. The germline CDR1 and CDR2 sequences are KGHDR and SFDVKD. This CDR3 is 15 amino acids long. The CDR3 bases are TGTGCCACCAGTGATAACGGACTAGCGGGAGAGGCCCAGTACTTC. Translation: CATSDNGLAGEAQYF.

Worth noting for this clonotype: With a much larger clone just one base away, this may be a read error. The genes are TRBV12-3 or TRBV12-4 and TRBJ1-1; D is ambiguous. This CDR3 has 12 amino acids. The CDR3 region is CASSFKALEVFF. As DNA, the CDR3 is TGTGCCAGCAGTTTTAAGGCCTTAGAAGTTTTCTTT.

This chain uses TRBV18 with TRBJ2-5; D may be TRBD2 (5 bases). Germline CDR1 and CDR2: KGHSH and LQKENI. Trimming removed 4 bases at V and 5 bases at J, with 14 bases between. CDR3 length: 14 amino acids. The chain's CDR3 is CASSQRETWETQYF. In DNA form, the CDR3 reads TGTGCCAGCTCACAGAGGGAAACTTGGGAGACCCAGTACTTC.

Turning to this clonotype: Germline is not matched at one junction end, which may reflect a read error. V is TRBV7-9 and J is TRBJ1-1; 7 nucleotides line up with TRBD1. Germline assignment: CDR1 SEHNR and CDR2 FQNEAQ (reference sequence). This CDR3 has 17 amino acids. DNA for the CDR3: TGTGCCAGCAGCTTTAGGGGGCCAGGTGTAGTCGGCACTGCAGCTTTCTTT. Translated: CASSFRGPGVVGTAAFF.

V and J are TRBV7-2 and TRBJ2-7; perhaps TRBD2 as D (6 bases). This CDR3 region has 14 residues. Germline assignment: CDR1 SGHTA and CDR2 FQGNSA. The CDR3 DNA follows: TGTGCTGGCAGCTCAGGTCGGAGGGCCTACGAGCAGTACTTC. Translated: CAGSSGRRAYEQYF.

Concerning this clonotype: A single base separates this from a much larger clone, so it may be a read error. J is TRBJ1-1 and V is TRBV4-2; 8 bases are a match to TRBD1. Germline V gene data show CDR1 as LGHNA and CDR2 as YNFKEQ. CDR3 length: 14 amino acids. The junction had 8 bases not matched to a gene; V was cut back by 6 bases and J by 5 bases. In DNA, the CDR3 is TGTGCCAGCAGGTCCGTGACAGGGGATACTGAAGCTTTCTTT. It yields the protein CASRSVTGDTEAFF.

This clonotype showed up many times. The chain couples TRBV7-2 to TRBJ2-2; D is possibly TRBD1 (6 bases). Trimming took 7 bases from V and 7 from J, leaving 13 bases between them. The CDR3 has 13 residues. CDR1 SGHTA and CDR2 FQGNSA come from the germline V gene. The CDR3 sequence is CASIYRADGELFF. The CDR3 DNA reads TGTGCCAGCATCTACAGGGCGGACGGGGAGCTGTTTTTT.

This clonotype appeared many times. J is TRBJ1-1 and V is TRBV19; D is ambiguous. The germline V and J ends were trimmed by 3 bases and 1 base, with 9 bases remaining between them. CDR1 LNHDA and CDR2 SQIVND come from the germline V gene (reference sequence). This CDR3 spans 14 amino acids. The CDR3 spells CASSMPVQNTEAFF. The DNA for the CDR3 is TGTGCCAGTAGTATGCCCGTTCAGAACACTGAAGCTTTCTTT.

The V gene is TRBV30, the J gene TRBJ1-1, with D unresolved. Germline V gives CDR1 GTSNPN, CDR2 SVGIG (reference sequence). The CDR3 totals 13 residues. Deletions cut 2 bases from V and 1 base from J, with 8 bases between. The CDR3 reads CAWSLGQNTEAFF. The CDR3 DNA follows: TGTGCCTGGAGTTTAGGGCAGAACACTGAAGCTTTCTTT.

This clonotype was seen at least ten times. This chain uses TRBV7-2 with TRBJ1-4; 8 positions match TRBD1. The germline V gene encodes CDR1 SGHTA and CDR2 FQGNSA. The CDR3 covers 15 residues. The J segment lost 6 bases and the V segment lost 4 bases, leaving 7 bases of the junction unmatched. The DNA of the CDR3 is TGTGCCAGCAGCTCCCGGACAGGGCCGGATGAAAAACTGTTTTTT. It yields the protein CASSSRTGPDEKLFF.

A note on this clonotype: An end of the junction differs from the germline gene, which may be a read error. The chain recombines TRBV2 with TRBJ1-5; D unresolved. CDR3 length: 13 residues. Germline values: CDR1 SNHLY, CDR2 FYNNEI. In nucleotides, the CDR3 is TGCGCCAGCAGCCACCCCAGAGGTCAGCCCCAGCATTTT. Translating gives CASSHPRGQPQHF. Variable domain in full (rest from reference TRBV2 and TRBJ1-5): EPEVTQTPSHQVTQMGQEVILRCVPISNHLYFYWYRQILGQKVEFLVSFYNNEISEKSEIFDDQFSVERPDGSNFTLKIRSTKLEDSAMYFCASSHPRGQPQHFGDGTRLSIL.

This clonotype was observed at least ten times. The V gene is TRBV27, the J gene TRBJ1-6; the match to TRBD1 covers 8 bases. V shed 6 bases and J 9 bases; nucleotides not matched to a gene: 4. The CDR3 consists of 13 residues. Germline V gene lookup returns CDR1 MNHEY and CDR2 SMNVEV (reference sequence). CDR3 sequence (DNA): TGTGCCAGCAGAGGACAGGGTTCTTCACCCCTCCACTTT. Translating gives CASRGQGSSPLHF.

J is TRBJ1-2 and V is TRBV12-3 or TRBV12-4; D might be TRBD1 (6 bases). This CDR3 spans 15 amino acids. The V end lost 2 bases, the J end lost 2 bases, and 12 bases lay between the germline ends. The CDR3 DNA sequence: TGTGCCAGCAGTTTAAGGCAGGGGCGCAACTATGGCTACACCTTC. Translation: CASSLRQGRNYGYTF.

In this sample, this clonotype turned up many times. V usage is TRBV20-1 and J usage is TRBJ2-5; the D gene could be TRBD1 or TRBD2 (5 bases each). Trimming took off 6 bases at V and 2 bases at J, with 16 bases between the two ends. This CDR3 spans 14 amino acids. Looked up from germline, CDR1 is DFQATT and CDR2 is SNEGSKA (reference sequence). CDR3 protein: CSAYKGTEQETQYF. The CDR3 region has the DNA TGCAGTGCCTACAAGGGGACGGAACAAGAGACCCAGTACTTC.

This clonotype was seen many times. The rearrangement uses TRBV4-1 and TRBJ1-5, with D hard to call. V lost 0 bases, J lost 4 bases, and 10 bases lay in between. This CDR3 has 15 amino acids. The germline V gene has CDR1 MGHRA and CDR2 YSYEKL. The CDR3 region has the DNA TGCGCCAGCAGCCAAGATAGGGCTAAGAATCAGCCCCAGCATTTT. It codes for CASSQDRAKNQPQHF.

This sequence joins TRBV7-8 and TRBJ2-7, with 10 bases identical to TRBD2. V gave up 4 bases and J gave up 6 bases; unmatched junction bases: 15. CDR3 length: 17 residues. CDR1 is SGHVS, CDR2 FQNEAQ, per germline. The DNA of the CDR3 is TGTGCCAGCAGCTGGGGTAAAACTAGCGGGATTCCCCTCGAGCAGTACTTC. This translates into CASSWGKTSGIPLEQYF.

There are many counts of this clonotype. The V call is TRBV10-3, the J call TRBJ1-1; D is uncertain. Trimming took off 9 bases at V and 3 bases at J, with 17 bases between the two ends. CDR3 size: 14 residues. Germline assignment: CDR1 ENHRY and CDR2 SYGVKD. CDR3 residues: CAIREAGWDTEAFF. The CDR3, as DNA: TGTGCCATACGGGAGGCAGGCTGGGACACTGAAGCTTTCTTT.

This clonotype was seen repeatedly, ten times or more. This chain joins TRBV12-3 or TRBV12-4 and TRBJ2-3; TRBD2 aligns across 11 bases. CDR3 length equals 16 residues. J was trimmed by 0 bases and V by 5 bases; bases with no gene match: 4. CDR3 region: CASSIRTSGSTDTQYF. The CDR3 DNA reads as TGTGCCAGCAGTATAAGGACTAGCGGGAGCACAGATACGCAGTATTTT.

This clonotype came up many times. V is TRBV12-3 or TRBV12-4 and J is TRBJ2-7; D gene unclear. The CDR3 loop spans 11 amino acids. V dropped 6 bases and J dropped 3 bases, with 6 bases sitting between them. CDR3 region: CASSFGYEQYF. CDR3 nucleotides: TGTGCCAGCAGCTTTGGCTACGAGCAGTACTTC.

The chain links TRBV5-4 to TRBJ1-2; D is ambiguous. Germline assignment: CDR1 SGHNT and CDR2 YYREEE (reference sequence). With 0 bases removed from V and 3 bases from J, the gap between germline ends came to 15 bases. CDR3 size: 16 residues. The chain's CDR3 is CASSLGRGVEDYGYTF. DNA of the CDR3: TGTGCCAGCAGCTTGGGGCGCGGGGTAGAAGACTATGGCTACACCTTC. The full variable domain, in which reference TRBV5-4 and TRBJ1-2 provide the parts outside the CDR3, is ETGVTQSPTHLIKTRGQQVTLRCSSQSGHNTVSWYQQALGQGPQFIFQYYREEENGRGNFPPRFSGLQFPNYSSELNVNALELDDSALYLCASSLGRGVEDYGYTFGSGTRLTVV.

This sequence joins TRBV6-6 and TRBJ1-2; D not certain. This CDR3 region has 13 residues. V was cut by 1 base and J by 2 bases, with 5 bases left in between. Germline CDR1 is MNHNY and CDR2 is SVGAGI (reference sequence). The chain's CDR3 is CASSYFGNYGYTF. CDR3 sequence (DNA): TGTGCCAGCAGTTACTTCGGAAACTATGGCTACACCTTC.

This clonotype has only a few counts. The rearrangement links TRBV6-5 to TRBJ2-7; D is unresolved. The germline V gene encodes CDR1 MNHEY and CDR2 SVGAGI. Between the trimmed V and J ends, which lost 10 bases and 1 base, there was a span of 11 bases. CDR3 length: 12 residues. CDR3 in amino acids: CATVGSSYEQYF. In nucleotides, the CDR3 is TGTGCCACGGTCGGTTCTTCCTACGAGCAGTACTTC.

V gene TRBV29-1 combines with J gene TRBJ1-6, with 7 bases lining up with TRBD1. V was pared by 7 bases and J by 9 bases, with 9 bases of the junction left unmatched. The length of the CDR3 is 13 residues. The germline gives CDR1 SQVTM, CDR2 ANQGSEA. The CDR3 region has the DNA TGCAGCGCCAAAGGACAGGAGACTTCACCCCTCCACTTT. As protein: CSAKGQETSPLHF.

As regards this clonotype: This may come from a read error, since a much larger clone is one base off. The chain links TRBV5-1 to TRBJ1-1; D remains unclear. CDR1 is SGHRS, CDR2 YFSETQ, per germline. This CDR3 contains 12 residues. The CDR3 spells CAGSREDGLAFF. The DNA of the CDR3 is TGCGCCGGCAGCCGGGAGGACGGGCTTGCTTTCTTT.

V gene TRBV2 combines with J gene TRBJ2-5; TRBD1 is a possible D gene (6 bases). The V gene lost 6 bases and the J gene lost 12 bases, with 14 bases spanning the gap. The CDR3 has 11 residues. The V gene's germline CDR1 is SNHLY and CDR2 FYNNEI. CDR3 loop: CASRENREKYF. Written as DNA, the CDR3 is TGTGCCAGCAGGGAAAACAGGGAAAAGTACTTC.

V and J are TRBV24-1 and TRBJ1-5; 11 nucleotides line up with TRBD1. CDR1 is KGHDR, CDR2 SFDVKD, per germline. After removal of 3 bases from V and 14 bases from J, the junction contained 2 bases not matched to a gene. This CDR3 is 12 amino acids long. CDR3 sequence: CATSDGQGAEHF. The CDR3 DNA sequence: TGTGCCACCAGTGATGGACAGGGGGCCGAGCATTTT.